These 29 T cell receptor beta chains were all obtained from the same sample, sequenced in a study of T cell responses to AZD1222 COVID-19 vaccine. TCRdb's copy holds only in-frame clones and misses some; the assay was immunoSEQ multiplex PCR. This sample has approximately 93,000 clones, with over 85% found just once. The source material was peripheral blood, sampled 28 days after the second AZD1222 dose. The receptors were sampled from an adult who received the AZD1222 COVID-19 vaccine.

The chain recombines TRBV18 with TRBJ1-3; D unresolved. The V gene lost 1 base and the J gene lost 1 base, with 8 bases spanning the gap. Germline values: CDR1 KGHSH, CDR2 LQKENI. This CDR3 is 15 amino acids long. CDR3: CASSPQPGSGNTIYF. For the CDR3, the DNA is TGTGCCAGCTCACCACAGCCTGGGTCTGGAAACACCATATATTTT.

The chain combines TRBV13 with TRBJ2-4; D gene ambiguous. This CDR3 is 14 amino acids long. Deletions cut 6 bases from V and 0 bases from J, with 9 bases between. Germline CDR1 PRHDT, CDR2 FYEKMQ (reference sequence). The CDR3 loop reads CASSFSVAKNIQYF. CDR3 nucleotide sequence: TGTGCCAGCAGTTTCAGCGTAGCCAAAAACATTCAGTACTTC.

This clone was seen only a few times. The V call is TRBV6-5, the J call TRBJ2-1; D unresolved. The CDR3 runs to 12 residues. Looked up from germline, CDR1 is MNHEY and CDR2 is SVGAGI. V was cut by 6 bases and J by 3 bases, with 6 bases left in between. The CDR3 reads CASRNYYNEQFF. Written as DNA, the CDR3 is TGTGCCAGCAGGAACTACTACAATGAGCAGTTCTTC.

The chain couples TRBV20-1 to TRBJ2-1, with TRBD1 matching over 8 bases. Germline lookup yields CDR1 DFQATT and CDR2 SNEGSKA (reference sequence). The CDR3 has 18 residues. Trimming cost V 5 bases and J 7 bases; bases outside gene matches: 22. The CDR3 loop reads CSAGEDRERVKEKNEQFF. CDR3 DNA: TGCAGTGCTGGTGAGGACAGGGAAAGGGTAAAGGAAAAGAATGAGCAGTTCTTC.

The chain is built from TRBV7-9 and TRBJ1-2; 12 bases map to TRBD1. The CDR3 extends over 18 amino acids. V dropped 0 bases and J dropped 0; count of bases not matched to a gene: 5. Germline V gene sequence: CDR1 SEHNR, CDR2 FQNEAQ (reference sequence). The CDR3 loop is CASSLAGTGGSSNYGYTF. CDR3 coding DNA: TGTGCCAGCAGCTTAGCTGGGACAGGGGGCAGTTCTAACTATGGCTACACCTTC.

The chain carries TRBV6-5 and TRBJ1-3; the D is unclear. Trimming took off 1 base at V and 2 bases at J, with 3 bases between the two ends. Germline lookup yields CDR1 MNHEY and CDR2 SVGAGI. The CDR3 loop spans 13 amino acids. The CDR3 reads CASSYFTGNTIYF. CDR3 nucleotide sequence: TGTGCCAGCAGTTACTTCACTGGAAACACCATATATTTT.

The CDR3 loop reads CASSLGAGFSRGYTF. The CDR3 DNA sequence: TGTGCCAGCAGCTTAGGGGCAGGATTCTCCCGTGGCTACACCTTC. The chain couples TRBV7-9 to TRBJ1-2, with D unclear. Germline lookup yields CDR1 SEHNR and CDR2 FQNEAQ (reference sequence). Trimming shortened V by 1 base and J by 7 bases, and 16 bases separated the two germline ends. The CDR3 runs to 15 residues.

This chain links TRBV27 with TRBJ2-1; tentatively, D is TRBD1 (6 bases). V dropped 7 bases and J dropped 6 bases, with 16 bases sitting between them. Germline CDR1 is MNHEY and CDR2 is SMNVEV (reference sequence). CDR3 size: 14 residues. CDR3 sequence: CASIPWGLSNEQFF. DNA of the CDR3: TGTGCCAGCATCCCGTGGGGGCTAAGCAATGAGCAGTTCTTC.

The chain links TRBV5-1 to TRBJ2-7; the D is unclear. CDR1 and CDR2 from the germline V gene are SGHRS and YFSETQ. The CDR3 is made up of 14 amino acids. Trimming stripped 2 bases from V and 6 bases from J, with 15 bases between. The CDR3 bases are TGCGCCAGCAGCTTACGGTCGGGTGGATCCGAGCAGTACTTC. This encodes CASSLRSGGSEQYF.

DNA for the CDR3: TGTGCCAGCCGGACTTCCGGGCCCGGGGAGCTGTTTTTT. Encoded protein: CASRTSGPGELFF. V and J are TRBV3-1 (or the pseudogene TRBV3-2) and TRBJ2-2; D may be TRBD2 (5 bases). Trimming took off 8 bases at V and 6 bases at J, with 13 bases between the two ends. Germline V gives CDR1 LGHDT, CDR2 YNNKEL (reference sequence). The length of the CDR3 is 13 residues.

This chain uses TRBV5-8 with TRBJ2-7, with D possibly being TRBD1 (7 bases). The V and J ends lost 4 bases and 7 bases respectively, with 12 bases between them. From germline, CDR1 is SGHTS and CDR2 YDEGEE. The CDR3 covers 12 residues. CDR3 sequence: CASSPGGWEQYF. The CDR3 coding sequence is TGTGCCAGCAGCCCAGGGGGGTGGGAGCAGTACTTC.

This chain uses TRBV5-1 with TRBJ2-1, with 11 bases lining up with TRBD2. Germline loops: CDR1 SGHRS, CDR2 YFSETQ. V shed 0 bases and J 7 bases; nucleotides not matched to a gene: 3. The CDR3 length is 15 residues. In DNA, the CDR3 is TGCGCCAGCAGCTTGGCGACTAGCGGGGTAAATGAGCAGTTCTTC. Translated, it gives CASSLATSGVNEQFF. The full variable domain, rest sourced from reference TRBV5-1 and TRBJ2-1, is KAGVTQTPRYLIKTRGQQVTLSCSPISGHRSVSWYQQTPGQGLQFLFEYFSETQRNKGNFPGRFSGRQFSNSRSEMNVSTLELGDSALYLCASSLATSGVNEQFFGPGTRLTVL.

V gene TRBV7-2 combines with J gene TRBJ2-7, with D unresolved. Germline V CDR1 and CDR2: SGHTA, FQGNSA. The V end was cut by 1 base, the J end by 1 base, with 11 bases between. This CDR3 is 15 amino acids long. In DNA form, the CDR3 reads TGTGCCAGCAGCTTAGGGGCGTCCTATTCCTACGAGCAGTACTTC. Translating it yields CASSLGASYSYEQYF.

This chain's CDR3 is CASSGGQGEASGANVLTF. CDR3 bases: TGCGCCAGCAGCGGCGGACAGGGGGAAGCCTCTGGGGCCAACGTCCTGACTTTC. The rearrangement joins TRBV5-1 to TRBJ2-6, with 10 bases that match TRBD1. Germline trimming cut 4 bases from V and 0 bases from J; bases unmatched to any gene: 7. Germline V lookup: CDR1 SGHRS, CDR2 YFSETQ. The CDR3 runs to 18 residues.

This chain uses TRBV5-1 with TRBJ2-1; TRBD1 aligns across 9 bases. In germline, CDR1 is SGHRS, CDR2 YFSETQ. There are 16 residues in the CDR3. With 4 bases clipped from V and 6 bases from J, the junction kept 11 bases outside the gene matches. CDR3 residues: CASSPRAGTGFNEQFF. The CDR3 nucleotides are TGCGCCAGCAGCCCAAGGGCCGGGACAGGGTTCAATGAGCAGTTCTTC. The whole variable domain, filled in from reference TRBV5-1 and TRBJ2-1, reads KAGVTQTPRYLIKTRGQQVTLSCSPISGHRSVSWYQQTPGQGLQFLFEYFSETQRNKGNFPGRFSGRQFSNSRSEMNVSTLELGDSALYLCASSPRAGTGFNEQFFGPGTRLTVL.

CDR3 DNA: TGTGCCAGCAGCGTACAAGCGGGGGGGCCTTTAGATACGCAGTATTTT. This sequence encodes CASSVQAGGPLDTQYF. V gene TRBV9 combines with J gene TRBJ2-3; 10 bases align to TRBD2. The CDR3 contains 16 residues. Germline CDR1 reads SGDLS; CDR2 reads YYNGEE. The J segment lost 5 bases and the V segment lost 1 base, leaving 7 bases of the junction unmatched.

The chain has TRBV5-1 and TRBJ1-2; D might be TRBD1 (5 bases). The length of the CDR3 is 13 residues. Trimming removed 0 bases from V and 8 bases from J, with 11 bases in between. The germline V gene encodes CDR1 SGHRS and CDR2 YFSETQ. The CDR3: CASSLEGPLGYTF. In nucleotides, the CDR3 is TGCGCCAGCAGCTTGGAGGGGCCGTTGGGCTACACCTTC.

The rearrangement joins TRBV19 to TRBJ1-1; D possibly corresponds to TRBD1 (5 bases). Germline V gives CDR1 LNHDA, CDR2 SQIVND (reference sequence). The V gene lost 2 bases and the J gene lost 10 bases, with 14 bases spanning the gap. The CDR3 has 13 residues. The CDR3 sequence: CASSIRSGIGAFF. CDR3 nucleotides: TGTGCCAGTAGTATAAGGTCAGGGATTGGAGCTTTCTTT. The whole variable domain, filled in from reference TRBV19 and TRBJ1-1, reads DGGITQSPKYLFRKEGQNVTLSCEQNLNHDAMYWYRQDPGQGLRLIYYSQIVNDFQKGDIAEGYSVSREKKESFPLTVTSAQKNPTAFYLCASSIRSGIGAFFGQGTRLTVV.

V is TRBV28 and J is TRBJ1-3; D is perhaps TRBD1 (5 bases). CDR1 is MDHEN, CDR2 SYDVKM, per germline. The CDR3 totals 14 residues. The germline V and J ends were trimmed by 7 bases and 3 bases, with 13 bases remaining between them. CDR3 protein: CASNHGTDGNTIYF. CDR3 DNA sequence: TGTGCCAGCAACCATGGGACGGATGGAAACACCATATATTTT.

V gene TRBV30 combines with J gene TRBJ2-2; D possibly corresponds to TRBD2 (5 bases). V dropped 4 bases and J dropped 5 bases, with 11 bases sitting between them. Germline CDR1 is GTSNPN and CDR2 is SVGIG (reference sequence). The CDR3 has 13 amino acids. Here the CDR3 DNA reads TGTGCCTGGACCCGGGGTCGGACCGGGGAGCTGTTTTTT. Encoded protein: CAWTRGRTGELFF.

This chain uses TRBV6-5 with TRBJ1-1; D is unclear. CDR1 and CDR2 from the germline V gene are MNHEY and SVGAGI. V lost 7 bases, J lost 5 bases, and 17 bases lay in between. The CDR3 length is 14 residues. The CDR3 is CASTHTGLLTEAFF. CDR3 coding DNA: TGTGCCAGCACCCACACCGGACTCCTTACTGAAGCTTTCTTT.

This chain connects TRBV5-1 to TRBJ2-7; 10 bases are a match to TRBD2. This CDR3 is built from 15 residues. After removal of 4 bases from V and 0 bases from J, the junction contained 4 bases not matched to a gene. Germline V CDR1 and CDR2: SGHRS, YFSETQ. The CDR3 sequence: CASSRLAGDSYEQYF. DNA for the CDR3: TGCGCCAGCAGCCGCCTAGCGGGGGACTCCTACGAGCAGTACTTC.

The chain is built from TRBV5-1 and TRBJ2-7; a possible D gene is TRBD1 (6 bases). Per germline, CDR1 SGHRS and CDR2 YFSETQ. This CDR3 has 14 residues. With 4 bases removed from V and 1 base from J, the gap between germline ends came to 12 bases. CDR3: CASSQRTVSYEQYF. The CDR3 region has the DNA TGCGCCAGCAGCCAAAGGACAGTTTCCTACGAGCAGTACTTC.

The chain carries TRBV14 and TRBJ2-5, with TRBD1 as a possible D gene (5 bases). Trimming stripped 0 bases from V and 3 bases from J, with 11 bases between. This CDR3 has 15 amino acids. Germline V CDR1 and CDR2: SGHDN, FVKESK. CDR3 DNA sequence: TGTGCCAGCAGCCAAGATCGGTTCAGGGAAGAGACCCAGTACTTC. Translated: CASSQDRFREETQYF. The whole variable domain, remainder taken from reference TRBV14 and TRBJ2-5, is EAGVTQFPSHSVIEKGQTVTLRCDPISGHDNLYWYRRVMGKEIKFLLHFVKESKQDESGMPNNRFLAERTGGTYSTLKVQPAELEDSGVYFCASSQDRFREETQYFGPGTRLLVL.

The chain recombines TRBV5-4 with TRBJ2-1; a possible D gene is TRBD2 (5 bases). Germline V gene sequence: CDR1 SGHNT, CDR2 YYREEE (reference sequence). The length of the CDR3 is 13 residues. The chain's CDR3 is CAIGIGRTNEQFF. The CDR3 nucleotides are TGTGCGATCGGGATAGGCCGGACCAATGAGCAGTTCTTC.

The chain combines TRBV14 with TRBJ2-7; TRBD2 might be the D (5 bases). Germline V gene data show CDR1 as SGHDN and CDR2 as FVKESK. This CDR3 has 15 residues. The V gene lost 2 bases and the J gene lost 7 bases, with 18 bases spanning the gap. Here the CDR3 reads CASSQRVFAGEEQYF. The CDR3, as DNA: TGTGCCAGCAGCCAAAGAGTATTCGCTGGGGAGGAGCAGTACTTC. Looking up the rest from reference TRBV14 and TRBJ2-7 gives the full variable domain: EAGVTQFPSHSVIEKGQTVTLRCDPISGHDNLYWYRRVMGKEIKFLLHFVKESKQDESGMPNNRFLAERTGGTYSTLKVQPAELEDSGVYFCASSQRVFAGEEQYFGPGTRLTVT.

J is TRBJ2-3 and V is TRBV12-3 or TRBV12-4; no firm D call. Trimming shortened V by 7 bases and J by 1 base, and 6 bases separated the two germline ends. This CDR3 region has 12 residues. The CDR3 spells CASKRGTDTQYF. The CDR3 DNA reads TGTGCCAGCAAAAGGGGCACAGATACGCAGTATTTT.

The V call is TRBV5-1, the J call TRBJ1-2; D gene ambiguous. Germline V gene sequence: CDR1 SGHRS, CDR2 YFSETQ. Trimming cost V 0 bases and J 4 bases, with 10 bases left between them. There are 14 residues in the CDR3. CDR3 bases: TGCGCCAGCAGCTTGGGGAGGGCCCCCTATGGCTACACCTTC. Translation: CASSLGRAPYGYTF.

The rearrangement joins TRBV7-6 to TRBJ2-5; 8 bases are a match to TRBD1. The CDR3 sequence is 15 residues long. Looked up from germline, CDR1 is SGHVS and CDR2 is FNYEAQ. J was trimmed by 2 bases and V by 3 bases; bases with no gene match: 5. The DNA for the CDR3 is TGTGCCAGCAGCTTCCGGACAGGGTTTCAAGAGACCCAGTACTTC. Protein: CASSFRTGFQETQYF.